This TCR beta chain came from a study of chemoradiotherapy in HPV16-positive cancers (dated by TCRdb to between 2021 and 2024). Describing the broader study: Functional T-cell assays on cells from two HPV16-positive patients defined candidate HPV-specific T-cell clones and common TCR motifs. Whether T-cell immunity against the HPV oncoproteins E6 and E7 changes during chemoradiotherapy and whether survival is affected by this immunity were examined in the study. TCR repertoires from over 75 patients with HPV-related cancers were then used to track the candidate HPV-specific TCRs and motifs. Paper-wide results and their limitations: The survival association was reported for HPV16-positive patients, and the functional definition of HPV-specific T cells was derived from only two HPV16-positive patients. In HPV16-positive patients, expansion of HPV-responsive T cells during chemoradiotherapy was associated with improved recurrence-free survival. Expansion of candidate HPV-specific clones and E7-related TCR motifs was observed in the tumor microenvironment during treatment, whereas no such expansion was observed for non-HPV-specific T cells.

Repertoires were sampled multiple times during chemoradiotherapy, which allowed clonal expansion in the tumor microenvironment to be followed. This clone was seen a single time. The clone's antigen remains unknown. No base-level quality is on record; no much larger clone is a single base apart. The junction shows trimming of 0 bases on V and 0 bases on J, plus 9 bases between the germline ends. The germline V gene gives CDR1 as LGHNA and CDR2 as YSLEER. The CDR3 covers 16 residues, taking in both the cysteine and the phenylalanine. Here the CDR3 DNA is all that survives: 48 bases in frame from base 1. Receptors were amplified or captured by the immunoSEQ multiplex PCR assay. TCRdb provides this immuneACCESS table in a form limited to in-frame rearrangements. Some clones are lacking; in checked studies, under half of them reflect an unresolved V gene, and why the rest are absent is not known. In this sample the table shows fewer than 9,500 clones, less than 75% of which occur a single time. The ten biggest clones cover roughly 9% of the sample.

This chain joins TRBV4-3 to TRBJ1-3; no D gene is confidently identified. This specimen was acquired from a patient who underwent chemoradiotherapy. The origin of this receptor is a human donor with HPV-associated anogenital cancer. The DNA is as follows: TGCGCCAGCAGCCAAGATTTTACATACTCTGGAAACACCATATATTTT. Its protein is CASSQDFTYSGNTIYF.